This T cell receptor (beta chain) came from a study of shared clonotypes between healthy human individuals. Study-wide points: Compared with memory subsets, naive subsets generally had larger estimated richness.

Remarks on this clone: Its antigen is still unknown.

Germline V gene data show CDR1 as SGHAT and CDR2 as FQNNGV. This CDR3 comprises 14 residues. The ends lost 4 bases at V and 6 bases at J; junction bases unmatched: 5. The authors split each subset's genomic DNA evenly across several immunoSEQ plates. The assay was immunoSEQ multiplex PCR, and TCRdb's table has in-frame clones only and misses some. The sample lists 2 million to 2.5 million clones, roughly 93% occurring once. The donors, healthy adults who were HIV-negative, had experienced no recent acute infections or vaccinations. The chain employs TRBV11-2 and TRBJ2-7; 11 bases are shared with TRBD1. Sequencing was done on a sample of naive CD4+ T cells from PBMCs. Subset described: CD45RA+ positively selected. The receptor's source is a man between 18 and 29 years old in good health. Some clones in this sample may be carry-over from other donors' samples. DNA of the CDR3: TGTGCCAGCAGCTCAGGGACAGGGGGGGTCGAGCAGTACTTC. Translating gives CASSSGTGGVEQYF. Full variable domain (missing parts from reference TRBV11-2 and TRBJ2-7): EAGVAQSPRYKIIEKRQSVAFWCNPISGHATLYWYQQILGQGPKLLIQFQNNGVVDDSQLPKDRFSAERLKGVDSTLKIQPAKLEDSAVYLCASSSGTGGVEQYFGPGTRLTVT.